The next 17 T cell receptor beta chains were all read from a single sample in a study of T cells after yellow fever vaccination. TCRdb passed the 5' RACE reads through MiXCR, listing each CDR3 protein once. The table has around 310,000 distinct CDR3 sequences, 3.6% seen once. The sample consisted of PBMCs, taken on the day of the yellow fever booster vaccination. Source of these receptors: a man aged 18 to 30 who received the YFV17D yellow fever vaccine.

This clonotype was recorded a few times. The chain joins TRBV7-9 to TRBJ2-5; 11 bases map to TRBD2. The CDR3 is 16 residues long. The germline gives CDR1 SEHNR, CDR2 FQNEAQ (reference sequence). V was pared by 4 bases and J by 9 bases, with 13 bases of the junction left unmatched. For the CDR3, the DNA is TGTGCCAGCAGCTCAACACGACTAGCGGGGTTCGCGGCCCAGTACTTC. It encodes CASSSTRLAGFAAQYF.

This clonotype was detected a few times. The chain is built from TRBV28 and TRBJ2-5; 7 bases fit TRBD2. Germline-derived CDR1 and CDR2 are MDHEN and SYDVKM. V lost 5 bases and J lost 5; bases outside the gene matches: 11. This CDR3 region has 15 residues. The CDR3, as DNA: TGTGCCAGCAGTGGGTTGACTAGCCGCGGGGAGACCCAGTACTTC. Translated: CASSGLTSRGETQYF.

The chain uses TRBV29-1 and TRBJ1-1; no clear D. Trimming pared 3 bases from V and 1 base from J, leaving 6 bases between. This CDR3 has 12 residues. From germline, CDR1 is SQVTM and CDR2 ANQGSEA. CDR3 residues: CSVELENTEAFF. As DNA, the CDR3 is TGCAGCGTTGAGCTGGAGAACACTGAAGCTTTCTTT.

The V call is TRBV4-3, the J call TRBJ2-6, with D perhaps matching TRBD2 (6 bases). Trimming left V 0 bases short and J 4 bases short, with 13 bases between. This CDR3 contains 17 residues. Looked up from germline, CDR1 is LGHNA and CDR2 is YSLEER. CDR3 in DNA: TGCGCCAGCAGCCAAGATCCATGGGAGGCCGGGGCCAACGTCCTGACTTTC. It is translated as CASSQDPWEAGANVLTF.

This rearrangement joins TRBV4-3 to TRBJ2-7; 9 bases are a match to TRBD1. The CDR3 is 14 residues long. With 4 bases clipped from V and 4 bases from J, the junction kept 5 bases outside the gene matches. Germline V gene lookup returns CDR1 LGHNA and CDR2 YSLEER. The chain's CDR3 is CASSPGTGKYEQYF. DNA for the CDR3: TGCGCCAGCAGCCCTGGGACAGGGAAGTACGAGCAGTACTTC.

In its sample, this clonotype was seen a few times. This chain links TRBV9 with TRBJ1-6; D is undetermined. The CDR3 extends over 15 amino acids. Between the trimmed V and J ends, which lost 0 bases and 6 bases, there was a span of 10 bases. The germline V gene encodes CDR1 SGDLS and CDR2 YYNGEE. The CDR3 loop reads CASSVDAQRNSPLHF. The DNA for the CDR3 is TGTGCCAGCAGCGTAGACGCACAGCGTAATTCACCCCTCCACTTT.

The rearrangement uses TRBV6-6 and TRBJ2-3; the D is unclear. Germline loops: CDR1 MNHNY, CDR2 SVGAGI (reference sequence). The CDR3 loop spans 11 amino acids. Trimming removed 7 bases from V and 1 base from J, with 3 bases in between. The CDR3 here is CASTRTDTQYF. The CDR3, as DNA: TGTGCCAGCACCCGCACAGATACGCAGTATTTT.

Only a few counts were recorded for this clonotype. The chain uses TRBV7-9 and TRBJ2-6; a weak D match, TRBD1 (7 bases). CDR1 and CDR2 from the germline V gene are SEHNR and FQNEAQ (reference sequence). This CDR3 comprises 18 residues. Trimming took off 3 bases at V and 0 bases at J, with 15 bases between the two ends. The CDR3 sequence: CASSFTGGGFSGANVLTF. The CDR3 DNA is TGTGCCAGCAGCTTCACAGGAGGGGGCTTCTCTGGGGCCAACGTCCTGACTTTC.

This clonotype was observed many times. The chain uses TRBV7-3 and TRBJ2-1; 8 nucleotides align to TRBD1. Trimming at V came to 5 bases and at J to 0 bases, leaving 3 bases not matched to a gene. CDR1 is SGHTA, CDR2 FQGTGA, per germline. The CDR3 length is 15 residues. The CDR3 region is CASSHRGASYNEQFF. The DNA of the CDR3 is TGTGCCAGCAGCCACAGGGGGGCCTCCTACAATGAGCAGTTCTTC.

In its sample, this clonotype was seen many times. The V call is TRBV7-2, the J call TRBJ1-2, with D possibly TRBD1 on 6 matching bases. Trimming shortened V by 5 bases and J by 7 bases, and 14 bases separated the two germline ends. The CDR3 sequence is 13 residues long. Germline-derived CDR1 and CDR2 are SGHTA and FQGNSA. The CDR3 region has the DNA TGTGCCAGCAGCCCTCGGGGGCGACGTGGCTACACCTTC. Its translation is CASSPRGRRGYTF.

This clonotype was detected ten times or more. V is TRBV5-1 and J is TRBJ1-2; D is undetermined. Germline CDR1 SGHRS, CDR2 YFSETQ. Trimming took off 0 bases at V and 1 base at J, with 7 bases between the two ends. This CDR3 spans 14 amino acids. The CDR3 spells CASSLDGNNYGYTF. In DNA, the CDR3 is TGCGCCAGCAGCTTGGATGGAAATAACTATGGCTACACCTTC.

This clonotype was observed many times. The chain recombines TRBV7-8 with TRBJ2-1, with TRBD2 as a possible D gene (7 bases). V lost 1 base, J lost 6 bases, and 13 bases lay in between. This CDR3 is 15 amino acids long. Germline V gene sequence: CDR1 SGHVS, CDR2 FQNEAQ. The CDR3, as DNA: TGTGCCAGCAGCTTAGTGGGGGGGGCCCTCAATGAGCAGTTCTTC. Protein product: CASSLVGGALNEQFF.

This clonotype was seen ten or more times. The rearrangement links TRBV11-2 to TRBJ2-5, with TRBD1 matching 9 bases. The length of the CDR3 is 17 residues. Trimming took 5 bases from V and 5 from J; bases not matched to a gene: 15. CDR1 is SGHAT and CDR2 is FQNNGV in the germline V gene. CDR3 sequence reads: CASSLVGPGQGLETQYF. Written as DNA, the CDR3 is TGTGCCAGCAGCCTCGTAGGTCCGGGACAGGGTTTGGAGACCCAGTACTTC.

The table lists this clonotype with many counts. This chain's CDR3 is CASSFGTGSEKLFF. The CDR3 region has the DNA TGCGCCAGCAGCTTCGGGACAGGGAGTGAAAAACTGTTTTTT. V usage is TRBV5-1 and J usage is TRBJ1-4; TRBD1 matches 9 bases. The CDR3 has 14 residues. Looked up from germline, CDR1 is SGHRS and CDR2 is YFSETQ. The V and J ends lost 2 bases and 7 bases, in that order; junction bases with no gene match: 3.

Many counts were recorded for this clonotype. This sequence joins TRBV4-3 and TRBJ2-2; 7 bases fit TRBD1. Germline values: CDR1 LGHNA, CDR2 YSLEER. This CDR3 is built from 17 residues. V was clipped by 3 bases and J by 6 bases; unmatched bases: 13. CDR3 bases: TGCGCCAGCAGCCAGTTCGACGGACAGGATTGGGCCGGGGAGCTGTTTTTT. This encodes CASSQFDGQDWAGELFF.

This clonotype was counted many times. The CDR3 region has the DNA TGTGCCAGCTCACCACGACCCTCCGGGAACACTGAAGCTTTCTTT. This encodes CASSPRPSGNTEAFF. The rearrangement uses TRBV18 and TRBJ1-1, with D unresolved. There are 15 residues in the CDR3. The V end was cut by 1 base, the J end by 1 base, with 10 bases between. The germline V gene has CDR1 KGHSH and CDR2 LQKENI. The complete variable domain, with remaining parts taken from reference TRBV18 and TRBJ1-1, reads NAGVMQNPRHLVRRRGQEARLRCSPMKGHSHVYWYRQLPEEGLKFMVYLQKENIIDESGMPKERFSAEFPKEGPSILRIQQVVRGDSAAYFCASSPRPSGNTEAFFGQGTRLTVV.

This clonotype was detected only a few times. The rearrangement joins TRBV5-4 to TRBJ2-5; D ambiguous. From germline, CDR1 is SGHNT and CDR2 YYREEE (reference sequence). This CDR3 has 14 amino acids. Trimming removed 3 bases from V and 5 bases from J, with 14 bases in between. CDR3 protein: CASSSKDGAETQYF. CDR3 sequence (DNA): TGTGCCAGCAGCTCGAAGGACGGTGCGGAGACCCAGTACTTC.